The 30 T cell receptor beta chains given below trace back to one sample, sequenced in a study of cytomegalovirus exposure and HLA in healthy donors. PCR used 60 Vbeta primers and 13 Jbeta primers. The data were produced by immunoSEQ multiplex PCR, yet TCRdb's version contains in-frame clones alone and is incomplete. Of about 160,000 clones in the sample, 60% to 80% were seen once. Input material: PBMCs. The receptors derive from a man aged 25-45 years in good health and CMV-seropositive.

The chain combines TRBV4-1 with TRBJ2-1; the match to TRBD1 covers 9 bases. The CDR3 is 17 residues long. Looked up from germline, CDR1 is MGHRA and CDR2 is YSYEKL. J was trimmed by 3 bases and V by 3 bases; bases with no gene match: 9. The CDR3 DNA reads as TGCGCCAGCAGCCACGGACAGGGGAGGTTTGACTACAATGAGCAGTTCTTC. It yields the protein CASSHGQGRFDYNEQFF.

The V and J genes are TRBV27 and TRBJ2-2; no clear D. From germline, CDR1 is MNHEY and CDR2 SMNVEV (reference sequence). The V and J ends lost 5 bases and 1 base respectively, with 5 bases between them. This CDR3 spans 13 amino acids. DNA of the CDR3: TGTGCCAGCAGTCTTAGGAACACCGGGGAGCTGTTTTTT. Translation gives CASSLRNTGELFF.

This chain uses TRBV7-2 with TRBJ2-7; D is unresolved. The CDR3 is made up of 15 amino acids. Trimming shortened V by 3 bases and J by 3 bases, and 15 bases separated the two germline ends. The V gene's germline CDR1 is SGHTA and CDR2 FQGNSA. The CDR3 spells CASSLLYRRNYEQYF. DNA for the CDR3: TGTGCCAGCAGCTTGTTGTACAGACGAAACTACGAGCAGTACTTC. The full variable domain, rest sourced from reference TRBV7-2 and TRBJ2-7, is GAGVSQSPSNKVTEKGKDVELRCDPISGHTALYWYRQSLGQGLEFLIYFQGNSAPDKSGLPSDRFSAERTGGSVSTLTIQRTQQEDSAVYLCASSLLYRRNYEQYFGPGTRLTVT.

This clone was recorded only once. The chain carries TRBV2 and TRBJ1-4; TRBD1 aligns across 9 bases. J was trimmed by 2 bases and V by 6 bases; bases with no gene match: 4. The germline CDR1 and CDR2 sequences are SNHLY and FYNNEI. The length of the CDR3 is 15 residues. CDR3 nucleotides: TGTGCCAGCAGGAGACAGGGGGGGACTAATGAAAAACTGTTTTTT. Its translation: CASRRQGGTNEKLFF.

The rearrangement uses TRBV7-2 and TRBJ1-2, with D unresolved. V was trimmed by 5 bases and J by 0 bases, leaving 7 bases between them. CDR3 length: 13 residues. Per germline, CDR1 SGHTA and CDR2 FQGNSA. The CDR3 is CASSPSPNYGYTF. CDR3 coding DNA: TGTGCCAGCAGCCCCAGTCCTAACTATGGCTACACCTTC. The variable domain in full, with the rest retrieved from reference TRBV7-2 and TRBJ1-2, is GAGVSQSPSNKVTEKGKDVELRCDPISGHTALYWYRQSLGQGLEFLIYFQGNSAPDKSGLPSDRFSAERTGGSVSTLTIQRTQQEDSAVYLCASSPSPNYGYTFGSGTRLTVV.

This clone was seen once. The CDR3 is CASTSGGTVYEQYF. The DNA of the CDR3 is TGCGCCAGCACGTCGGGAGGGACGGTCTACGAGCAGTACTTC. The chain links TRBV5-1 to TRBJ2-7, with 8 bases aligning to TRBD2. The CDR3 is 14 residues long. Germline CDR1 is SGHRS and CDR2 is YFSETQ. V lost 6 bases to trimming and J lost 3 bases; unmatched junction nucleotides: 8.

The chain recombines TRBV2 with TRBJ1-1; tentatively, D is TRBD1 (5 bases). Between the trimmed V and J ends, which lost 4 bases and 7 bases, there was a span of 10 bases. This CDR3 is built from 12 residues. CDR1 and CDR2 from the germline V gene are SNHLY and FYNNEI. CDR3 loop: CASSAGQIEAFF. In DNA, the CDR3 is TGTGCCAGCAGTGCCGGACAAATTGAAGCTTTCTTT. Full variable domain (missing parts from reference TRBV2 and TRBJ1-1): EPEVTQTPSHQVTQMGQEVILRCVPISNHLYFYWYRQILGQKVEFLVSFYNNEISEKSEIFDDQFSVERPDGSNFTLKIRSTKLEDSAMYFCASSAGQIEAFFGQGTRLTVV.

V and J are TRBV5-1 and TRBJ2-3, with TRBD1 matching over 9 bases. Germline-derived CDR1 and CDR2 are SGHRS and YFSETQ. The CDR3 contains 17 residues. V trimming: 4 bases; J trimming: 0 bases; junction bases outside the gene matches: 9. The CDR3 here is CASSPKTGGLSTDTQYF. The CDR3 DNA sequence: TGCGCCAGCAGCCCAAAAACAGGGGGCTTGAGCACAGATACGCAGTATTTT.

In its sample, this clone was seen a few times. V is TRBV29-1 and J is TRBJ2-5; TRBD1 matches 8 bases. Germline lookup yields CDR1 SQVTM and CDR2 ANQGSEA. V lost 6 bases and J lost 4; bases outside the gene matches: 7. The CDR3 consists of 13 residues. The CDR3 bases are TGCAGCGTCGCGGGACAGGTTGGAGAGACCCAGTACTTC. Translated, it gives CSVAGQVGETQYF.

V gene TRBV28 combines with J gene TRBJ1-6; 9 bases line up with TRBD1. Germline V lookup: CDR1 MDHEN, CDR2 SYDVKM. This CDR3 is built from 17 residues. J lost 0 bases, V lost 8 bases, and 8 bases had no gene match. The CDR3 DNA sequence: TGTGCCAGCCACGGACAGGGGACTAACTCCTATAATTCACCCCTCCACTTT. As protein: CASHGQGTNSYNSPLHF.

Only a few counts were recorded for this clone. The CDR3 region has the DNA TGCGCCAGCAATCATAGGGCGGGACAGGGGCGAGAGACCCAGTACTTC. Its translation: CASNHRAGQGRETQYF. This chain joins TRBV10-1 and TRBJ2-5; 10 bases align to TRBD1. This CDR3 contains 16 residues. Germline-derived CDR1 and CDR2 are WNHNN and SYGVQD (reference sequence). With V trimmed by 7 bases and J by 4 bases, 12 bases remained unmatched.

This clone was counted a single time. This chain connects TRBV28 to TRBJ2-3; tentatively, D is TRBD1 (5 bases). CDR3 length: 15 amino acids. The V and J ends lost 3 bases and 0 bases respectively, with 10 bases between them. Per germline, CDR1 MDHEN and CDR2 SYDVKM. The CDR3 nucleotides are TGTGCCAGCAGTTTCGACAGAGCTAGCACAGATACGCAGTATTTT. This codes for CASSFDRASTDTQYF.

The genes are TRBV19 and TRBJ2-3; 10 bases map to TRBD1. The germline V gene has CDR1 LNHDA and CDR2 SQIVND (reference sequence). This CDR3 comprises 14 residues. Trimming removed 6 bases from V and 5 bases from J; junction bases left unmatched: 5. The CDR3 spells CASRRDRGIDTQYF. The CDR3 nucleotides are TGTGCCAGTAGACGGGACAGGGGAATAGATACGCAGTATTTT.

The chain uses TRBV6-6 and TRBJ2-5; TRBD2 aligns across 7 bases. CDR3 length equals 14 residues. With V trimmed by 2 bases and J by 5 bases, 5 bases remained unmatched. In germline, CDR1 is MNHNY, CDR2 SVGAGI (reference sequence). The CDR3 reads CASSYQTSWETQYF. CDR3 nucleotides: TGTGCCAGCAGTTACCAGACTAGCTGGGAGACCCAGTACTTC.

This clone was counted between two and nine times. This rearrangement joins TRBV7-6 to TRBJ2-7; 9 bases fit TRBD2. V dropped 1 base and J dropped 6; count of bases not matched to a gene: 7. Germline assignment: CDR1 SGHVS and CDR2 FNYEAQ. The CDR3 has 15 amino acids. CDR3 loop: CASSLGGGGAGEQYF. The CDR3 DNA reads TGTGCCAGCAGCTTAGGCGGCGGGGGGGCCGGCGAGCAGTACTTC.

This clone was observed once. At one boundary the junction diverges from the germline segment, which might be a read error. The rearrangement links TRBV7-9 to TRBJ1-1; 7 bases are a match to TRBD1. CDR3 length: 12 amino acids. Germline V gives CDR1 SEHNR, CDR2 FQNEAQ (reference sequence). In DNA form, the CDR3 reads TGTTCCAGCAGCTGGGGGACAGCTGAAGCTTTCTTT. It yields the protein CSSSWGTAEAFF.

This chain joins TRBV6-5 and TRBJ2-7; weak D call: TRBD1 (5 bases). The germline V gene has CDR1 MNHEY and CDR2 SVGAGI. V gave up 6 bases and J gave up 1 base, with 13 bases separating them. The CDR3 is made up of 14 amino acids. CDR3 sequence reads: CASSNRQGSYEQYF. Here the CDR3 DNA reads TGTGCCAGCAGCAATCGGCAGGGATCCTACGAGCAGTACTTC.

The chain carries TRBV27 and TRBJ2-7; tentative D call: TRBD1 (5 bases). This CDR3 region has 14 residues. Germline assignment: CDR1 MNHEY and CDR2 SMNVEV (reference sequence). V dropped 2 bases and J dropped 7 bases, with 15 bases sitting between them. The CDR3 loop reads CASSLRAGPGEQYF. As DNA, the CDR3 is TGTGCCAGCAGTTTACGGGCAGGACCAGGGGAGCAGTACTTC.

CDR3 region: CASSPDRGNEKLFF. CDR3 bases: TGTGCCAGCAGCCCGGACAGGGGGAATGAAAAACTGTTTTTT. The rearrangement links TRBV4-2 to TRBJ1-4; TRBD1 agrees at 10 bases. Germline lookup yields CDR1 LGHNA and CDR2 YNFKEQ. Losses at the gene ends were 4 bases for V and 5 bases for J; bases not matched to a gene: 1. The CDR3 covers 14 residues.

The V gene is TRBV10-3, the J gene TRBJ2-2; no definite D call. Germline V gene lookup returns CDR1 ENHRY and CDR2 SYGVKD. Trimming shortened V by 10 bases and J by 0 bases, and 12 bases separated the two germline ends. This CDR3 has 14 residues. The CDR3 DNA reads TGTGCCACCCTCCAAGAGCCGAACACCGGGGAGCTGTTTTTT. Residues: CATLQEPNTGELFF.

This rearrangement joins TRBV7-2 to TRBJ2-7, with 8 bases fitting TRBD2. The CDR3 is 14 residues long. Germline V gene sequence: CDR1 SGHTA, CDR2 FQGNSA. Germline trimming cut 5 bases from V and 2 bases from J; bases unmatched to any gene: 5. The CDR3 nucleotides are TGTGCCAGCAGCCGGGGACTAGGCCCCTACGAGCAGTACTTC. This codes for CASSRGLGPYEQYF.

The chain carries TRBV7-2 and TRBJ1-1, with D perhaps matching TRBD1 (6 bases). CDR1 and CDR2 (germline): SGHTA, FQGNSA. CDR3 length: 14 residues. The V gene lost 6 bases and the J gene lost 1 base, with 12 bases spanning the gap. The CDR3 spells CASRQKDRNTEAFF. The CDR3 DNA is TGTGCCAGCAGGCAAAAGGACAGGAACACTGAAGCTTTCTTT.

The J gene is TRBJ2-3, the V gene TRBV6-5, with D possibly TRBD1 on 6 matching bases. CDR3 size: 15 residues. Trimming pared 5 bases from V and 4 bases from J, leaving 16 bases between. Germline CDR1 and CDR2: MNHEY and SVGAGI. CDR3 region: CASSGHRVRPDTQYF. CDR3 bases: TGTGCCAGCAGTGGGCACAGGGTGCGGCCAGATACGCAGTATTTT.

This chain connects TRBV5-6 to TRBJ2-5; 10 bases align to TRBD2. The CDR3 sequence is 17 residues long. Losses at the gene ends were 2 bases for V and 6 bases for J; bases not matched to a gene: 13. Germline CDR1 is SGHDT and CDR2 is YYEEEE. The CDR3 DNA reads TGTGCCAGCAGCTTCCAACCTCCGGGACTAGCGTCTCAGACCCAGTACTTC. Translating gives CASSFQPPGLASQTQYF. The variable domain in full, with the rest retrieved from reference TRBV5-6 and TRBJ2-5, is DAGVTQSPTHLIKTRGQQVTLRCSPKSGHDTVSWYQQALGQGPQFIFQYYEEEERQRGNFPDRFSGHQFPNYSSELNVNALLLGDSALYLCASSFQPPGLASQTQYFGPGTRLLVL.

The V and J genes are TRBV10-3 and TRBJ1-2, with D perhaps TRBD1 (5 bases). CDR1 and CDR2 from the germline V gene are ENHRY and SYGVKD. CDR3 length: 15 amino acids. The V gene lost 3 bases and the J gene lost 4 bases, with 15 bases spanning the gap. The CDR3 DNA is TGTGCCATCAGTGACCCCCAGGGTGGCGCCTATGGCTACACCTTC. This encodes CAISDPQGGAYGYTF.

The rearrangement joins TRBV6-5 to TRBJ1-4, with unresolved D. V lost 1 base, J lost 8 bases, and 14 bases lay in between. This CDR3 contains 15 residues. Germline V gives CDR1 MNHEY, CDR2 SVGAGI. The CDR3 nucleotides are TGTGCCAGCAGTTACTTCTCAGGTCCGGGGGAAAAACTGTTTTTT. Residues: CASSYFSGPGEKLFF.

V usage is TRBV27 and J usage is TRBJ2-5; 7 nucleotides align to TRBD1. CDR3 size: 13 residues. V was pared by 8 bases and J by 2 bases, with 5 bases of the junction left unmatched. Per germline, CDR1 MNHEY and CDR2 SMNVEV (reference sequence). DNA of the CDR3: TGTGCCAGCGGGACAGTCTTACAAGAGACCCAGTACTTC. Translated, it gives CASGTVLQETQYF.

Here the CDR3 DNA reads TGCAGCGTTGAGGGGACAGGGCTTTACGAGCAGTACTTC. It encodes CSVEGTGLYEQYF. The chain couples TRBV29-1 to TRBJ2-7; 9 bases fit TRBD1. Trimming took 3 bases from V and 4 from J; bases not matched to a gene: 4. CDR1 is SQVTM, CDR2 ANQGSEA, per germline. The CDR3 covers 13 residues.

The V call is TRBV30, the J call TRBJ1-5, with 8 bases fitting TRBD1. Trimming cost V 4 bases and J 7 bases; bases outside gene matches: 6. Germline assignment: CDR1 GTSNPN and CDR2 SVGIG (reference sequence). There are 13 residues in the CDR3. The CDR3 sequence is CAWTAGGSQPQHF. The CDR3 coding sequence is TGTGCCTGGACGGCAGGGGGCTCCCAGCCCCAGCATTTT. Full variable domain (rest looked up from reference TRBV30 and TRBJ1-5): SQTIHQWPATLVQPVGSPLSLECTVEGTSNPNLYWYRQAAGRGLQLLFYSVGIGQISSEVPQNLSASRPQDRQFILSSKKLLLSDSGFYLCAWTAGGSQPQHFGDGTRLSIL.

J is TRBJ1-4 and V is TRBV5-1, with TRBD1 as a possible D gene (5 bases). In germline, CDR1 is SGHRS, CDR2 YFSETQ. The length of the CDR3 is 15 residues. V dropped 0 bases and J dropped 4 bases, with 10 bases sitting between them. The chain's CDR3 is CASSLAQGINEKLFF. Here the CDR3 DNA reads TGCGCCAGCAGCTTGGCCCAGGGAATTAATGAAAAACTGTTTTTT.